This T cell receptor (beta chain) stems from a study of early T cells in non-severe SARS-CoV-2 infection. Study results and limitations: Private and CD4 specificities were missed by VDJdb matching, which favored anti-spike CD8 responses.

Individual cDNA molecules carried attached unique molecular identifiers. TCRdb analysed the 5' RACE reads with MiXCR anew, one entry per CDR3 protein. The table lists 90,000 to 120,000 distinct CDR3 sequences, around 10% of them singletons, with around 3% in the top ten. There are 15 residues in the CDR3. The V end was cut by 0 bases, the J end by 5 bases, with 13 bases between. Per germline, CDR1 SGHAT and CDR2 FQNNGV. Many counts were recorded for this clonotype. Its antigen remains unidentified. The receptor was derived from an adult who was a healthcare worker with PCR-confirmed SARS-CoV-2 infection or an uninfected control (not recorded which). What was sequenced was whole blood. The chain uses TRBV11-2 and TRBJ2-5; D perhaps matches TRBD1 (5 bases). CDR3 coding DNA: TGTGCCAGCAGCTTAGACAGGGCCAAAGGGGAGACCCAGTACTTC. It specifies CASSLDRAKGETQYF.